The source of this T cell receptor beta chain is a study of tissue T cells after allogeneic stem cell transplantation. The germline V gene encodes CDR1 LGHNA and CDR2 YSYQKL. The CDR3 extends over 13 amino acids. J gave up 11 bases and V 2 bases, and 4 bases lay outside the gene matches. TCRbeta CDR3 was sequenced at survey depth with template counts. TCRdb keeps only in-frame clones here, not all; method: immunoSEQ multiplex PCR. The sample includes more than 40,000 clones, 73% of them seen just once. About this clone: What it binds is unknown. Gene names denote mouse genes. The read halts 1 residue ahead of the CDR3 end, with the missing end drawn from the germline J gene.

Overall study findings and caveats: Tissue-detected TCR repertoire was only partly captured by blood and spleen T cells. Motif-based clustering found tissue-specific repertoire signatures shared across patients, though few clones were shared.

The chain combines TRBV2 with TRBJ1-4; 8 bases are a match to TRBD1. The sequence was collected from a pool of C57BL/6 mice in good health. Sequenced sample: sorted cells pooled from one or two spleens. The DNA read from the CDR3 is TGTGCCAGCAGCCAACCGGACAGGGACAGATTATTT. It translates to CASSQPDRDRLF. The CDR3 in full is CASSQPDRDRLFF.